This T cell receptor beta chain appears in the sequencing data of a study of control samples from healthy donors and cancer patients. With V trimmed by 6 bases and J by 4 bases, 11 bases remained unmatched. CDR3 length: 16 residues. Germline lookup yields CDR1 MNHEY and CDR2 SMNVEV (reference sequence). Method: immunoSEQ multiplex PCR; TCRdb's copy keeps in-frame clones and lacks some. The data show around 140,000 clones, with 93% seen just once and more than 5% held by the top ten. The chain uses TRBV27 and TRBJ2-1; 8 positions agree with TRBD1. Sequenced: blood. The source is a man aged 18 to 29 in good health. CDR3 in DNA: TGTGCCAGCAGCCCCGGACAGGGATGGGAGTACAATGAGCAGTTCTTC. It codes for CASSPGQGWEYNEQFF.